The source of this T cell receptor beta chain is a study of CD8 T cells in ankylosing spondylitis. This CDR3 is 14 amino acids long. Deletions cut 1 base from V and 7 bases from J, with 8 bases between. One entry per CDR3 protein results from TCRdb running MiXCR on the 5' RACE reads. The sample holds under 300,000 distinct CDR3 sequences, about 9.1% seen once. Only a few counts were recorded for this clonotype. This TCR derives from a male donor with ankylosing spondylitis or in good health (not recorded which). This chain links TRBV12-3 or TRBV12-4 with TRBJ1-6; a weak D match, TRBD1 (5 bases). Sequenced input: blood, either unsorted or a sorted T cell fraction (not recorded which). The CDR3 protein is CASSLGQRNSPLHF. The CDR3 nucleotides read TGTGCCAGCAGTTTAGGACAGCGGAATTCACCCCTCCACTTT.